Listed below are T cell receptor beta chains from one sample, sequenced in a study of regulatory T cells in long-lasting Graves disease. TCRdb called the multiplex PCR reads again in MiXCR, with one record for every CDR3 protein. The table records hundreds of thousands of distinct CDR3 sequences, 21% of them present only once. Material: peripheral blood mononuclear cells (PBMCs), obtained when the disease was refractory, from a patient treated with antithyroid drugs. These receptors originate from a female donor with Graves disease. Both conserved end residues are part of each CDR3. D genes are given only for firm matches. A clone size is listed for some rows: how often the clone was seen (once, few, many), or a class if it is expanded.

d_gene | j_gene | abundance | v_gene | CDR3nt | CDR3aa
TRBD1 | TRBJ1-2 | - | TRBV28 | TGTGCCAGCAGCTGGGGACAGCTCTATGGCTACACCTTC | CASSWGQLYGYTF
TRBD1 | TRBJ2-2 | many | TRBV2 | TGTGCCAGCAGTTTCGGACAGGGGGCCGGGGAGCTGTTTTTT | CASSFGQGAGELFF
TRBD2 | TRBJ2-3 | - | TRBV7-2 | TGTGCCAGCAGCTGGGGACTAGTTTCAGATACGCAGTATTTT | CASSWGLVSDTQYF
- | TRBJ1-1 | many | TRBV30 | TGTGCCTGGACACAGCTTGAAGCTTTCTTT | CAWTQLEAFF
TRBD1 | TRBJ2-7 | few | TRBV3-1 | TGTGCCAGCAGTCTGACAGGGGGAATCTACGAGCAGTACTTC | CASSLTGGIYEQYF
- | TRBJ1-5 | - | TRBV20-1 | TGCAGTGCTAGAGATGTGGTAGGGGGTGTTCAGCCCCAGCATTTT | CSARDVVGGVQPQHF
TRBD1 | TRBJ1-1 | many | TRBV6-1 | TGTGCCAGCAGCACCGGGACAGGTTCTGAAGCTTTCTTT | CASSTGTGSEAFF
- | TRBJ2-5 | many | TRBV6-1 | - | CASSPLSGPETQYF
- | TRBJ2-4 | - | TRBV5-5 | TGTGCCAGCAGCCCCCGGACGGCCACTCTAGCCAAAAACATTCAGTACTTC | CASSPRTATLAKNIQYF
- | TRBJ1-2 | once | TRBV6-1 | TGTGCCAGCAGTGACCGGCAAATCTATGGCTACACCTTC | CASSDRQIYGYTF